These T cell receptor beta chains were read from a single sample in a study of blood T cell repertoires in COVID-19. Sequenced by immunoSEQ multiplex PCR; TCRdb stores in-frame clones only, minus some. Of approximately 470,000 clones in the sample, roughly 87% were seen once. Input material: PBMCs or T cells enriched from blood (not recorded which). The receptor set was obtained from a woman aged 18-29 years who had recovered from COVID-19. Both conserved end residues are part of each CDR3. The D gene is left open where the match is weak. Size is omitted from some rows. Given values are once, few, many or a class for expanded clones.

CAWSVAGMIMNTEAFF	TGTGCCTGGAGTGTAGCCGGGATGATAATGAACACTGAAGCTTTCTTT	-	TRBV30	TRBJ1-1	-
CAWAGRTEAFF	TGTGCCTGGGCGGGGAGAACTGAAGCTTTCTTT	-	TRBV30	TRBJ1-1	-
CSATGTVGIDGYTF	TGCAGCGCTACCGGGACAGTCGGTATTGATGGCTACACCTTC	-	TRBV29-1	TRBJ1-2	TRBD1
CASSEYRGEGLNEQFF	TGTGCCAGCAGTGAATATAGGGGTGAAGGGCTGAATGAGCAGTTCTTC	once	TRBV25-1	TRBJ2-1	-
CAWSGGRAYEQYF	TGTGCCTGGAGTGGAGGCAGGGCCTACGAGCAGTACTTC	-	TRBV30	TRBJ2-7	-
CASSTPGGATDTQYF	TGTGCCAGCAGTACCCCCGGGGGGGCAACAGATACGCAGTATTTT	-	TRBV28	TRBJ2-3	TRBD2
CASGRGGFYNEQFF	TGTGCCAGCGGGAGGGGCGGCTTCTACAATGAGCAGTTCTTC	-	TRBV28	TRBJ2-1	TRBD2
CASSLEGQGRGAFF	TGTGCCAGCAGTTTGGAGGGACAGGGGAGAGGAGCTTTCTTT	-	TRBV6-5	TRBJ1-1	TRBD1
CAWSWGGGETQYF	TGTGCCTGGAGTTGGGGGGGCGGCGAGACCCAGTACTTC	-	TRBV30	TRBJ2-5	-
CASSLRLAGGPNTQYF	TGTGCCAGCAGCCTTCGACTAGCGGGGGGGCCGAATACGCAGTATTTT	-	TRBV7-9	TRBJ2-3	TRBD2
CASSPRGNVAGANVLTF	TGTGCCAGCAGCCCCCGGGGAAACGTAGCTGGGGCCAACGTCCTGACTTTC	-	TRBV5-4	TRBJ2-6	-
CAWGGTPPEKLFF	TGTGCCTGGGGAGGGACACCTCCGGAAAAACTGTTTTTT	-	TRBV30	TRBJ1-4	-
CASSLSVNYGYTF	TGTGCCAGCAGTTTGTCAGTTAACTATGGCTACACCTTC	-	TRBV27	TRBJ1-2	-
CASSSGLAAQETQYF	TGCGCCAGCAGCTCGGGACTAGCGGCACAAGAGACCCAGTACTTC	-	TRBV5-1	TRBJ2-5	TRBD2
CASSEARVNQPQHF	TGTGCCAGCAGTGAAGCGAGGGTCAATCAGCCCCAGCATTTT	-	TRBV6-1	TRBJ1-5	-
CASTPRDTEAFF	TGTGCCAGCACCCCCCGGGACACTGAAGCTTTCTTT	-	TRBV6-6	TRBJ1-1	-
CASSPGQGDTEAFF	TGTGCCAGCAGCCCTGGACAGGGTGACACTGAAGCTTTCTTT	-	TRBV5-4	TRBJ1-1	TRBD1
CASSPSIRSEAFF	TGTGCCAGCAGCCCTAGTATTAGGTCTGAAGCTTTCTTT	-	TRBV3-1/TRBV3-2	TRBJ1-1	-
CATSDGGGAGYGYTF	TGTGCCACCAGTGATGGTGGGGGCGCTGGCTATGGCTACACCTTC	-	TRBV24-1	TRBJ1-2	-
CASSSQGAPNEKLFF	TGCGCCAGCAGCTCGCAGGGGGCCCCTAATGAAAAACTGTTTTTT	-	TRBV5-1	TRBJ1-4	TRBD1
CASSRTNNYGYTF	TGTGCCAGCTCCAGGACAAATAACTATGGCTACACCTTC	-	TRBV2	TRBJ1-2	-
CASSAQGANIQYF	TGTGCCAGCAGCGCACAGGGGGCGAACATTCAGTACTTC	-	TRBV9	TRBJ2-4	TRBD1
CASSSPLAGSQETQYF	TGTGCCAGCAGCTCGCCACTAGCGGGGTCCCAAGAGACCCAGTACTTC	once	TRBV7-2	TRBJ2-5	TRBD2
CASTLSGRANSPLHF	TGTGCCAGCACCCTCTCCGGGAGAGCGAATTCACCCCTCCACTTT	-	TRBV11-2	TRBJ1-6	-
CASSLENRGRAFF	TGTGCCAGCAGCTTAGAAAACAGGGGACGAGCTTTCTTT	-	TRBV11-2	TRBJ1-1	TRBD1
CSATADTEAFF	TGCAGTGCGACGGCGGACACTGAAGCTTTCTTT	-	TRBV20-1	TRBJ1-1	-
CASSQVNEQYF	TGTGCCAGCAGCCAAGTAAACGAGCAGTACTTC	-	TRBV14	TRBJ2-7	-
CASRDRRNTEAFF	TGCGCCAGCAGGGACAGGAGGAACACTGAAGCTTTCTTT	-	TRBV5-1	TRBJ1-1	TRBD1
CASRHRGGSGGYTF	TGTGCCAGCAGGCACAGGGGAGGATCTGGGGGCTACACCTTC	-	TRBV3-1/TRBV3-2	TRBJ1-2	TRBD1
CASSYRTVRSPLHF	TGTGCCAGCAGCTATCGGACAGTTAGATCACCCCTCCACTTT	-	TRBV3-1/TRBV3-2	TRBJ1-6	-
CASSLAGNTIYF	TGTGCCAGCAGCTTGGCGGGAAACACCATATATTTT	-	TRBV5-5	TRBJ1-3	-
CASSVSVAGNTIYF	TGTGCCAGCTCCGTGTCAGTCGCCGGAAACACCATATATTTT	-	TRBV18	TRBJ1-3	-
CASTFWTGEKLAFF	TGCGCCAGCACCTTCTGGACAGGGGAAAAATTGGCTTTCTTT	-	TRBV5-1	TRBJ1-1	TRBD1
CASSGQGADIQYF	TGTGCCAGCAGTGGACAGGGGGCGGACATTCAGTACTTC	-	TRBV2	TRBJ2-4	TRBD1
CAWSAQGYMNTEAFF	TGTGCCTGGAGCGCACAGGGTTACATGAACACTGAAGCTTTCTTT	-	TRBV30	TRBJ1-1	-
CASSRGQGAYNEQFF	TGTGCCAGCTCACGGGGACAGGGGGCCTACAATGAGCAGTTCTTC	-	TRBV18	TRBJ2-1	TRBD1
CASKQLNTGELFF	TGTGCCAGTAAACAGCTAAACACCGGGGAGCTGTTTTTT	few	TRBV19	TRBJ2-2	-
CAWSPGMTDTQYF	TGTGCCTGGAGTCCCGGTATGACAGATACGCAGTATTTT	-	TRBV30	TRBJ2-3	-
CASTFTGRGYTF	TGTGCCAGCACTTTCACGGGAAGGGGCTACACCTTC	-	TRBV12-3/TRBV12-4	TRBJ1-2	-